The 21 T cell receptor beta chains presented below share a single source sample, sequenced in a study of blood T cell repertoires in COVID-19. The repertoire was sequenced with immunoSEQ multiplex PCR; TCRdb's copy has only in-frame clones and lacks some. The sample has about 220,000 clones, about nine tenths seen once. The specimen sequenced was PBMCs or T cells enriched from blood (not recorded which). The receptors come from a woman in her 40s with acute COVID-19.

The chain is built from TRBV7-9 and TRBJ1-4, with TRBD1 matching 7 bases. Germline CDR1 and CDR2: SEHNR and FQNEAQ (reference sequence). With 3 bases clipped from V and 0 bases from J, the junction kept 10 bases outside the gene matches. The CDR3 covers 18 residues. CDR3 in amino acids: CASSFARGQRATNEKLFF. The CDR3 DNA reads TGTGCCAGCAGCTTTGCCAGGGGACAGCGAGCAACTAATGAAAAACTGTTTTTT.

The CDR3, as DNA: TGTGCCAGCAGCCCGAGACACGCCGCGAACACCGGGGAGCTGTTTTTT. This translates into CASSPRHAANTGELFF. The chain carries TRBV3-1 (or the pseudogene TRBV3-2) and TRBJ2-2; D uncertain. Germline V lookup: CDR1 LGHDT, CDR2 YNNKEL (reference sequence). V was cut by 4 bases and J by 0 bases, with 12 bases left in between. There are 16 residues in the CDR3.

The CDR3 reads CASGLGAYGYTF. CDR3 bases: TGTGCCAGCGGCTTGGGGGCCTATGGCTACACCTTC. This chain joins TRBV12-3 or TRBV12-4 and TRBJ1-2; TRBD1 is a possible D gene (6 bases). The CDR3 length is 12 residues. Trimming left V 8 bases short and J 4 bases short, with 11 bases between.

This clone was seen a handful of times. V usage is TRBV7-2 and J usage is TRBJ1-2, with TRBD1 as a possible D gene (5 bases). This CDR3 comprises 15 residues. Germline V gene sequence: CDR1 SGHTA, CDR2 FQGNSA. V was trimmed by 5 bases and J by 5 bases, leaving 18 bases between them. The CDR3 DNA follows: TGTGCCAGCAGCGTGGACCCTGGGCGGGGGTATGGCTACACCTTC. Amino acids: CASSVDPGRGYGYTF.

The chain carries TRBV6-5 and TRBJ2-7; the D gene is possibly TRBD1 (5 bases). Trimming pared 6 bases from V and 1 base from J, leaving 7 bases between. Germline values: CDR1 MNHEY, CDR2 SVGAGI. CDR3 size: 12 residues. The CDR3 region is CASSPGSYEQYV. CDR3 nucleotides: TGTGCCAGCAGCCCAGGGTCCTACGAGCAGTACGTC.

The DNA for the CDR3 is TGTGCCAGCATTACCCACAGGGCTTTCTTT. Its protein is CASITHRAFF. The rearrangement uses TRBV6-5 and TRBJ1-1; a possible D gene is TRBD1 (5 bases). Trimming left V 7 bases short and J 11 bases short, with 11 bases between. Germline V CDR1 and CDR2: MNHEY, SVGAGI. CDR3 size: 10 residues.

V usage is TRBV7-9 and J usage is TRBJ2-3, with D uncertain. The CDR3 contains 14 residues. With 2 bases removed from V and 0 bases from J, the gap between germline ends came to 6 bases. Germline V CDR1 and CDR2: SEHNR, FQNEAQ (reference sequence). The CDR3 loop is CASSLQTSTDTQYF. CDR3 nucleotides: TGTGCCAGCAGCTTACAAACTAGCACAGATACGCAGTATTTT.

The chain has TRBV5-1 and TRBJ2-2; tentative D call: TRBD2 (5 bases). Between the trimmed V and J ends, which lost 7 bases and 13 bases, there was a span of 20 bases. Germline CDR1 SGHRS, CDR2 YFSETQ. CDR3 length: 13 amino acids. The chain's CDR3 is CASRIGEGGWLFF. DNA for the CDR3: TGCGCCAGCCGAATCGGTGAGGGTGGATGGCTGTTTTTT. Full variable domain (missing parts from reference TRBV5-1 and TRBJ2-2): KAGVTQTPRYLIKTRGQQVTLSCSPISGHRSVSWYQQTPGQGLQFLFEYFSETQRNKGNFPGRFSGRQFSNSRSEMNVSTLELGDSALYLCASRIGEGGWLFFGEGSRLTVL.

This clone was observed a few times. Here the CDR3 DNA reads TGTGCCAGCACGACCGCAGGGATTGGCACTGAAGCTTTCTTT. Translation gives CASTTAGIGTEAFF. This chain uses TRBV6-5 with TRBJ1-1; D perhaps matches TRBD1 (5 bases). The V gene's germline CDR1 is MNHEY and CDR2 SVGAGI. Trimming took 7 bases from V and 4 from J, leaving 16 bases between them. The CDR3 sequence is 14 residues long.

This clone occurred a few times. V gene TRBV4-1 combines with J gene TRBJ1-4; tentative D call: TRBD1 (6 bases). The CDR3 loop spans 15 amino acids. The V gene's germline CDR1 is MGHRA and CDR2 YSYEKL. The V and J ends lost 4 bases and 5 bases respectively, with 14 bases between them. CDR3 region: CASSRQGPDNEKLFF. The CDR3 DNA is TGCGCCAGCAGCCGTCAGGGGCCCGACAATGAAAAACTGTTTTTT.

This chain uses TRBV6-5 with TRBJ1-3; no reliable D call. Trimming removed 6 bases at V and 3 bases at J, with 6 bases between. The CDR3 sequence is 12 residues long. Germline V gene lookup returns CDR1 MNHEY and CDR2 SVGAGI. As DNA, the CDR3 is TGTGCCAGCAGACAGAGTGGAAACACCATATATTTT. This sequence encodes CASRQSGNTIYF.

Here the CDR3 DNA reads TGTGCCAGCAGCTTAGTACTAGCGGGAGGTGAGCAGTTCTTC. Amino acids: CASSLVLAGGEQFF. V gene TRBV11-2 combines with J gene TRBJ2-1; 12 bases match TRBD2. Trimming took 1 base from V and 9 from J; bases not matched to a gene: 1. This CDR3 contains 14 residues. In germline, CDR1 is SGHAT, CDR2 FQNNGV.

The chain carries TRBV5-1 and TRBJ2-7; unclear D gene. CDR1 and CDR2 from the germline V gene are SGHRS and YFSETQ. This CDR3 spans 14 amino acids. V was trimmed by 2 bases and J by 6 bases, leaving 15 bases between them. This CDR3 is CASSFDGATGEQYF. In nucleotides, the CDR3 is TGCGCCAGCAGCTTCGACGGTGCAACGGGCGAGCAGTACTTC.

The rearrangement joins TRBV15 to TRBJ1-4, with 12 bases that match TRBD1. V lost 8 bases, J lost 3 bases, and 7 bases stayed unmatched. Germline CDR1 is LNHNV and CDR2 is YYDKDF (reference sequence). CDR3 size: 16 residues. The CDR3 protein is CATRTGTGGPNEKLFF. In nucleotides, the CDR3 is TGTGCCACCCGCACCGGGACAGGGGGCCCTAATGAAAAACTGTTTTTT.

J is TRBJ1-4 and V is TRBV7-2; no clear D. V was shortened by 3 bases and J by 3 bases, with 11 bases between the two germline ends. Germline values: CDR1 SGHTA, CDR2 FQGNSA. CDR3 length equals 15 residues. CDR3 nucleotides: TGTGCCAGCAGCTTCTTCGGGAAAGCTAATGAAAAACTGTTTTTT. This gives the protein CASSFFGKANEKLFF.

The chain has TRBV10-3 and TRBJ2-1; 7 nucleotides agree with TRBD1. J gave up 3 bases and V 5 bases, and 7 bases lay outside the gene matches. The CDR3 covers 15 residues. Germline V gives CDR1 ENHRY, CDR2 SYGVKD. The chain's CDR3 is CAISSGGSFYNEQFF. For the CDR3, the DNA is TGTGCCATCAGTTCAGGGGGTTCATTCTACAATGAGCAGTTCTTC.

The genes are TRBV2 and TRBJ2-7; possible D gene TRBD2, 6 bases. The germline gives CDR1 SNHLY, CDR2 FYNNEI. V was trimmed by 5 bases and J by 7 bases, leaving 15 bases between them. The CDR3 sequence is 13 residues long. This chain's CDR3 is CASSFPGVREQYF. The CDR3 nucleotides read TGTGCCAGCAGTTTTCCGGGAGTGAGGGAGCAGTACTTC.

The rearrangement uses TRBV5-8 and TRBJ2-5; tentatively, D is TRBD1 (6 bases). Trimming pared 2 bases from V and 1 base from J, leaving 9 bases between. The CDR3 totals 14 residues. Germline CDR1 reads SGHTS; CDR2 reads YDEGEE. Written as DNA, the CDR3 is TGTGCCAGCAGCTTAGGACAGCGCCAAGAGACCCAGTACTTC. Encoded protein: CASSLGQRQETQYF.

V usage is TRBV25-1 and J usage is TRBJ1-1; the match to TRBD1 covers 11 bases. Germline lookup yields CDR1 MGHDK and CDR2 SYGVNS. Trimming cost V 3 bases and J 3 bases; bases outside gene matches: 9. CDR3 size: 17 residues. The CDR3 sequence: CASSDFGTGGGYTEAFF. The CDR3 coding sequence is TGTGCCAGCAGTGATTTCGGGACAGGGGGAGGCTACACTGAAGCTTTCTTT.

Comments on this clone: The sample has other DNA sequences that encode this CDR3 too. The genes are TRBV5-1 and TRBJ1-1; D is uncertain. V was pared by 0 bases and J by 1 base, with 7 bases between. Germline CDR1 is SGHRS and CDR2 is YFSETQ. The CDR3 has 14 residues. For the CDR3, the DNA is TGCGCCAGCAGCTTGGTGTCCGGGAACACTGAAGCTTTCTTT. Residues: CASSLVSGNTEAFF.

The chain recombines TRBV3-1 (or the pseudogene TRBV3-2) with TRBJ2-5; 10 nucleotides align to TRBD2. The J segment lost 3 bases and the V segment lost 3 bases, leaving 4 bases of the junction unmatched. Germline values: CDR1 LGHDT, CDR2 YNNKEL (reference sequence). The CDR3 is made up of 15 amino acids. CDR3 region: CASSHSGGGKETQYF. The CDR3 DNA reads TGTGCCAGCAGCCACAGCGGGGGGGGGAAAGAGACCCAGTACTTC.